A single sample is the source of the 17 T cell receptor beta chains below, sequenced in a study of identical twins. TCRdb processed the 5' RACE reads anew with MiXCR; each CDR3 protein has one entry. The data show fewer than 650,000 distinct CDR3 sequences, roughly 9.5% seen once. The same sample was also used in a study of yellow fever vaccine responses in identical twins.

Sequencing was carried out using PBMCs. Receptors were obtained from a woman between 18 and 29 years old in good health.

This clonotype was detected ten times or more. This chain uses TRBV20-1 with TRBJ1-4, with D maybe TRBD1 (5 bases). V lost 3 bases and J lost 5, with 13 bases in between. The CDR3 runs 14 residues. Germline-derived CDR1 and CDR2 are DFQATT and SNEGSKA (reference sequence). CDR3 region: CSASSGAENEKLFF. In DNA form, the CDR3 reads TGCAGTGCTAGTTCCGGGGCGGAGAATGAAAAACTGTTTTTT.

At least ten counts were recorded for this clonotype. This chain links TRBV4-1 with TRBJ1-1; TRBD1 matches at 9 bases. The CDR3 is 17 amino acids. V trimming: 3 bases; J trimming: 2 bases; junction bases outside the gene matches: 10. From germline, CDR1 is MGHRA and CDR2 YSYEKL. The CDR3 loop is CASSHGPTGGLNTEAFF. CDR3 in DNA: TGCGCCAGCAGCCATGGCCCGACAGGGGGACTAAACACTGAAGCTTTCTTT.

This clonotype was picked up a small number of times. This chain connects TRBV4-3 to TRBJ2-2; weak D call: TRBD1 (6 bases). Trimming took 2 bases from V and 4 from J, leaving 14 bases between them. The CDR3 loop spans 16 amino acids. Germline CDR1 LGHNA, CDR2 YSLEER. In DNA, the CDR3 is TGCGCCAGCAGCCAAAAAACAGGGATCAGCACCGGGGAGCTGTTTTTT. Protein product: CASSQKTGISTGELFF.

This sequence joins TRBV28 and TRBJ2-5; D possibly corresponds to TRBD1 (5 bases). Germline V gene data show CDR1 as MDHEN and CDR2 as SYDVKM. The ends were cut back, 3 bases at V and 5 bases at J, with 19 bases in the middle. The CDR3 is 16 residues long. The CDR3 region has the DNA TGTGCCAGCAGTTTGATTTCGGGCAGGGCTGGGGAGACCCAGTACTTC. Translation gives CASSLISGRAGETQYF.

This clonotype was recorded many times. The V call is TRBV28, the J call TRBJ2-2; D gene uncertain. CDR3 length equals 14 residues. V was clipped by 2 bases and J by 2 bases, with 6 bases between them. Germline CDR1 MDHEN, CDR2 SYDVKM. This CDR3 is CASSLAENTGELFF. In DNA, the CDR3 is TGTGCCAGCAGTTTAGCAGAAAACACCGGGGAGCTGTTTTTT.

This clonotype occurred a few times. The genes are TRBV9 and TRBJ2-1; 14 bases map to TRBD2. Germline CDR1 reads SGDLS; CDR2 reads YYNGEE. The J segment lost 6 bases and the V segment lost 10 bases, leaving 12 bases of the junction unmatched. This CDR3 comprises 16 residues. The CDR3 is CASGTSGRNFFNEQFF. As DNA, the CDR3 is TGTGCCTCGGGGACTAGCGGGAGAAACTTTTTCAATGAGCAGTTCTTC.

The chain couples TRBV20-1 to TRBJ2-7; D is perhaps TRBD2 (5 bases). Germline loops: CDR1 DFQATT, CDR2 SNEGSKA (reference sequence). The CDR3 length is 15 residues. Trimming cost V 6 bases and J 3 bases, with 21 bases left between them. CDR3 DNA: TGCAGTGCCGATCCGAGGCTAGCTGGGAGCTACGAGCAGTACTTC. It is translated as CSADPRLAGSYEQYF.

The chain recombines TRBV28 with TRBJ2-1; D perhaps matches TRBD1 (5 bases). Trimming took 5 bases from V and 8 from J, leaving 13 bases between them. The CDR3 has 13 residues. Germline CDR1 MDHEN, CDR2 SYDVKM. CDR3 region: CASSPPFRDEQFF. Written as DNA, the CDR3 is TGTGCCAGCAGTCCACCCTTCAGGGATGAGCAGTTCTTC.

This rearrangement joins TRBV12-3 or TRBV12-4 to TRBJ1-4; no firm D call. The CDR3 covers 14 residues. The ends were cut back, 7 bases at V and 3 bases at J, with 12 bases in the middle. CDR3 residues: CASTLTASNEKLFF. The CDR3 DNA sequence: TGTGCCAGCACTCTGACGGCGTCTAATGAAAAACTGTTTTTT.

This clonotype was seen a handful of times. V usage is TRBV7-9 and J usage is TRBJ1-2; 8 nucleotides match TRBD1. The germline gives CDR1 SEHNR, CDR2 FQNEAQ (reference sequence). This CDR3 comprises 14 residues. V shed 8 bases, J shed 6 bases, and the junction held 11 bases outside the gene matches. CDR3 residues: CASLGQGSWDGYTF. The CDR3 DNA reads as TGTGCCAGCCTCGGACAGGGAAGTTGGGATGGCTACACCTTC.

This clonotype appeared many times. This chain links TRBV3-1 with TRBJ2-3; D gene unclear. The germline gives CDR1 LGHDT, CDR2 YNNKEL (reference sequence). The CDR3 contains 14 residues. Trimming removed 5 bases from V and 0 bases from J, with 9 bases in between. The CDR3 sequence: CASSFDPSTDTQYF. DNA for the CDR3: TGTGCCAGCAGCTTCGATCCTAGCACAGATACGCAGTATTTT.

This clonotype was seen at least ten times. This chain links TRBV12-3 or TRBV12-4 with TRBJ1-1, with a weak D call TRBD1 (5 bases). Between the trimmed V and J ends, which lost 5 bases and 13 bases, there was a span of 17 bases. CDR3 length: 12 residues. In DNA, the CDR3 is TGTGCCAGCAGTGGCCCATGGGGGTCCGGTTTCTTT. This translates into CASSGPWGSGFF.

The gene calls are TRBV2 and TRBJ1-6, with D hard to call. V was shortened by 6 bases and J by 7 bases, with 16 bases between the two germline ends. The CDR3 is 15 residues long. Germline V gene lookup returns CDR1 SNHLY and CDR2 FYNNEI. The CDR3 sequence is CASRGSGLDNSPLHF. CDR3 nucleotides: TGTGCCAGCAGGGGGTCAGGTCTCGACAATTCACCCCTCCACTTT.

This clonotype was seen at least ten times. V is TRBV29-1 and J is TRBJ2-7; D is perhaps TRBD1 (6 bases). Germline V gene sequence: CDR1 SQVTM, CDR2 ANQGSEA. The CDR3 contains 11 residues. Between the trimmed V and J ends, which lost 7 bases and 3 bases, there was a span of 10 bases. The CDR3 spells CSDKTGYEQYF. CDR3 DNA: TGCAGCGACAAGACAGGCTACGAGCAGTACTTC.

The rearrangement uses TRBV12-3 or TRBV12-4 and TRBJ2-5, with 8 nucleotides matching TRBD1. V was clipped by 2 bases and J by 7 bases; unmatched bases: 3. This CDR3 comprises 13 residues. CDR3 bases: TGTGCCAGCAGTTTAAGGCAGGGGGCGACCCAGTACTTC. Protein: CASSLRQGATQYF.

This clonotype was found a few times. The V gene is TRBV3-1, the J gene TRBJ2-7, with D maybe TRBD1 (6 bases). V gave up 3 bases and J gave up 2 bases, with 11 bases separating them. The CDR3 is made up of 14 amino acids. Germline-derived CDR1 and CDR2 are LGHDT and YNNKEL (reference sequence). DNA of the CDR3: TGTGCCAGCAGCCATTCGGACAGTACCTACGAGCAGTACTTC. Translated: CASSHSDSTYEQYF.

V is TRBV20-1 and J is TRBJ2-1; D gene ambiguous. Deletions cut 1 base from V and 9 bases from J, with 10 bases between. Germline lookup yields CDR1 DFQATT and CDR2 SNEGSKA (reference sequence). The CDR3 totals 12 residues. The chain's CDR3 is CSARVPRAEQFF. DNA of the CDR3: TGCAGTGCTAGAGTTCCTAGGGCTGAGCAGTTCTTC.